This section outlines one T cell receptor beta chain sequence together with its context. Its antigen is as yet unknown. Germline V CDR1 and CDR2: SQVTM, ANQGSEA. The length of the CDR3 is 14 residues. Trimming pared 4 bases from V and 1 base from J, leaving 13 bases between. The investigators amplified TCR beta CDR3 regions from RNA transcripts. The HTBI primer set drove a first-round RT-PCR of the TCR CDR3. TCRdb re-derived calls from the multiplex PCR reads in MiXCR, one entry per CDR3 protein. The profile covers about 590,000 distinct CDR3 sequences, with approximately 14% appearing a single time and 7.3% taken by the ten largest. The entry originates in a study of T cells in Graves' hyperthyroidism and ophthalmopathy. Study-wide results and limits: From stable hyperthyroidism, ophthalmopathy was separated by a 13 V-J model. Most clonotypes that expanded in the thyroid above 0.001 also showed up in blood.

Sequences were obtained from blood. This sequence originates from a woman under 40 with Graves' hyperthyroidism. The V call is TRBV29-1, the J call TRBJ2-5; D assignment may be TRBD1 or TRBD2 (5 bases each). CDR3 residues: CSVVWGNSQETQYF. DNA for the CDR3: TGCAGCGTTGTGTGGGGGAACAGCCAAGAGACCCAGTACTTC. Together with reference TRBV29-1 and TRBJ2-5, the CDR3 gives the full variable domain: SAVISQKPSRDICQRGTSLTIQCQVDSQVTMMFWYRQQPGQSLTLIATANQGSEATYESGFVIDKFPISRPNLTFSTLTVSNMSPEDSSIYLCSVVWGNSQETQYFGPGTRLLVL.